These T cell receptor beta chains were read from a single sample in a study of cytomegalovirus exposure and HLA in healthy donors. Profiled with immunoSEQ multiplex PCR; TCRdb holds only in-frame clones, not every one. This sample yields approximately 120,000 clones, of which 89% are seen a single time; 1.5% to 2.5% belongs to the top ten. Material: PBMCs. Every receptor here comes from a woman under 30 in good health and CMV-seronegative. Both conserved end residues are part of each CDR3. D genes are given only for firm matches. Not every row has a clone size; where given, it reads once, few, many or a size class.

>TRBJ2-7|few|-|TRBV19
TGTGCCAGTAGTGTCTCTGGGGCAGGAAACTACGAGCAGTACTTC
CASSVSGAGNYEQYF
>TRBJ1-2|-|TRBD1|TRBV5-3
TGTGCCAGAAGCGCGACAGGGAACTATGGCCACACCTTC
CARSATGNYGHTF
>TRBJ1-5|-|TRBD1|TRBV15
TGTGCCACCAGCACTTTAGGACAGGGGAATCAGCCCCAGCATTTT
CATSTLGQGNQPQHF
>TRBJ2-4|-|-|TRBV9
TGTGCCAGCAGCGTAGGAAGTAGCGGATATATTCAGTACTTC
CASSVGSSGYIQYF
>TRBJ2-3|-|TRBD1|TRBV6-1
TGTGCCAGCAGTCAGGAGAGGACAGGGACAGATACGCAGTATTTT
CASSQERTGTDTQYF
>TRBJ2-1|-|TRBD2|TRBV23-1
TGCGCCAGCAGTCAACAGCGGGAGAGCTACAATGAGCAGTTCTTC
CASSQQRESYNEQFF
>TRBJ1-5|-|-|TRBV2
TGTGCCAGCAGTGAAGAGACGGGAGGCAATCAGCCCCAGCATTTT
CASSEETGGNQPQHF
>TRBJ2-7|-|TRBD1|TRBV7-8
TGTGCCAGCAGCTTCCGGACAGGGGGCGACGAGCAGTACTTC
CASSFRTGGDEQYF
>TRBJ1-5|-|-|TRBV7-2
TGTGCCAGCAGCCCTGTAGGACAGAACAATCAGCCCCAGCATTTT
CASSPVGQNNQPQHF
>TRBJ2-7|-|TRBD1|TRBV6-5
TGTGCCAGCAGTCCTGGACAGGTCCCTTACGAGCAGTACTTC
CASSPGQVPYEQYF
>TRBJ2-2|-|-|TRBV2
TGTGCCAGCAGTGAGAGGGGAGGCAGGGCCACCGGGGAGCTGTTTTTT
CASSERGGRATGELFF
>TRBJ1-1|-|TRBD1|TRBV11-3
TGTGCCAGCAGCTCCCGGACAGGGCCATACACTGAAGCTTTCTTT
CASSSRTGPYTEAFF
>TRBJ2-7|-|TRBD1|TRBV19
TGTGCCAGTAGTATAGCCACAGGGGGCGAGCAGTACTTC
CASSIATGGEQYF
>TRBJ1-1|-|TRBD1|TRBV12-5
TGTGCTAGTGGACTTGACAGGGACACCAGTTCGAACACTGAAGCTTTCTTT
CASGLDRDTSSNTEAFF
>TRBJ2-1|-|TRBD2|TRBV10-1
TGCGCCAGCAGCCGGACTAGCGGGAGCCGCAATGAGCAGTTCTTC
CASSRTSGSRNEQFF
>TRBJ2-7|-|-|TRBV4-1
TGCGCCAGCAGCCAATCAGGTGCAGGTAAAACCTACGAGCAGTACTTC
CASSQSGAGKTYEQYF
>TRBJ1-5|-|-|TRBV12-5
TGTGCTAGTGGTTCCTCCCTGGGCATTTCGCCCCAGCATTTT
CASGSSLGISPQHF
>TRBJ1-5|-|TRBD1|TRBV28
TGTGCCAGCAGCCCGCAGGGGGCGCTTGGCAATCAGCCCCAGCATTTT
CASSPQGALGNQPQHF
>TRBJ2-1|-|TRBD2|TRBV13
TGTGCCAGCAGCCTGGGACTAGCGGGAGGGAAGGGTGAGCAGTTCTTC
CASSLGLAGGKGEQFF
>TRBJ1-2|few|TRBD1|TRBV5-1
TGCGCCAGCAGCTTGGGTCAGGGGGAAGGCTACACCTTC
CASSLGQGEGYTF
>TRBJ1-2|-|-|TRBV4-1
TGCGCCAGCAGCCAAAACGAGTCTCCTATTTATGGCTACACCTTC
CASSQNESPIYGYTF
>TRBJ2-6|-|-|TRBV6-1
TGTGCCAGCGGATACAGAGCTGGGGCCAACGTCCTGACTTTC
CASGYRAGANVLTF
>TRBJ2-2|-|TRBD1|TRBV4-1
TGCGCCAGCAGCCATTGGACAGGGGCCCCCGGGGAGCTGTTTTTT
CASSHWTGAPGELFF
>TRBJ1-2|few|-|TRBV28
TGTGCCAGCAGTTTATTTATCGGGGGGATCGACTATGGCTACACCTTC
CASSLFIGGIDYGYTF
>TRBJ2-3|-|TRBD2|TRBV10-1
TGCGCCAGCAGTGAGTCCCTAGCGGCAGATACGCAGTATTTT
CASSESLAADTQYF
>TRBJ1-3|-|-|TRBV28
TGTGCCAGCAAAGGTTGGAGCCCTACCTCTGGAAACACCATATATTTT
CASKGWSPTSGNTIYF
>TRBJ2-2|-|-|TRBV6-6
TGTGCCAGCCTATCACGGTTAGGGGATACCGGGGAGCTGTTTTTT
CASLSRLGDTGELFF
>TRBJ2-2|-|TRBD1|TRBV5-1
TGCGCCAGCAGCTTGGGACAGGGAGTCGGGGAGCTGTTTTTT
CASSLGQGVGELFF
>TRBJ2-3|-|TRBD1|TRBV6-5
TGTGCCAGCAAACAGGGGACGGGAGATACGCAGTATTTT
CASKQGTGDTQYF
>TRBJ2-1|-|-|TRBV27
TGTGCCAGCAGTGCACTAGCCCATGAGCAGTTCTTC
CASSALAHEQFF
>TRBJ1-5|-|TRBD1|TRBV10-2
TGCGCCAGCAGTGACTCCCCACCGGGACAGGGAAGCCAGCCCCAGCATTTT
CASSDSPPGQGSQPQHF
>TRBJ2-3|-|-|TRBV28
TGTGCCAGCAGTTTATCGGGAGTAGCTGCAGATACGCAGTATTTT
CASSLSGVAADTQYF
>TRBJ2-7|-|TRBD2|TRBV4-1
TGCGCCAGCCGCCTAGCGGAGCGGGAGAGCTACGAGCAGTACTTC
CASRLAERESYEQYF
>TRBJ1-2|once|TRBD1|TRBV5-1
TGCGCCAGCACAGGGGGAGAGAACTATGGCTACACCTTC
CASTGGENYGYTF
>TRBJ2-5|-|TRBD1|TRBV7-9
TGTGCCAGCAGCCATTCCGGGACAGGGGTACAAGAGACCCAGTACTTC
CASSHSGTGVQETQYF
>TRBJ2-3|-|TRBD2|TRBV19
TGTGCCAGTAGTCCCCGACTAGCGCTTAGCACAGATACGCAGTATTTT
CASSPRLALSTDTQYF
>TRBJ2-7|-|TRBD2|TRBV10-3
TGTGCCATCAGTGTTGGGGAGGGCTACGAGCAGTACTTC
CAISVGEGYEQYF
>TRBJ2-7|once|TRBD2|TRBV5-1
TGCGCCAGCAGCTTTACTAGCGGGAGTATTTACGAGCAGTACTTC
CASSFTSGSIYEQYF
>TRBJ2-5|-|-|TRBV19
TGTGCCAGTAGTTCCAACAGGGTGGCAGGAGAGACCCAGTACTTC
CASSSNRVAGETQYF
>TRBJ2-1|-|-|TRBV4-1
TGCGCCAGCGGGTTATTACAGGCAGACAACAATGAGCAGTTCTTC
CASGLLQADNNEQFF
>TRBJ1-2|-|-|TRBV19
TGTGCCAGTAGTATAACAGGGTCAGCAGCTAACTATGGCTACACCTTC
CASSITGSAANYGYTF
>TRBJ2-3|-|TRBD2|TRBV5-6
TGTGCCAGCAGCCCTGGACTAGCGGGAGTTACGCAGTATTTT
CASSPGLAGVTQYF
>TRBJ2-5|-|-|TRBV29-1
TGCAGCGTTGATAGCACAGGGTCAGAGACCCAGTACTTC
CSVDSTGSETQYF
>TRBJ1-1|-|-|TRBV18
TGTGCCAGCTCCGGGGGGGGATGGACTGAAGCTTTCTTT
CASSGGGWTEAFF
>TRBJ1-1|few|-|TRBV12-5
TGTGCTAGTGGTTTGGTTGTCGGAGGGGACACTGAAGCTTTCTTT
CASGLVVGGDTEAFF
>TRBJ2-7|-|TRBD2|TRBV28
TGTGCCAGCAGCACCTGGGGGGGGAACGAGCAGTACTTC
CASSTWGGNEQYF
>TRBJ1-5|-|-|TRBV6-1
TGTGCCAGCAGTGAAGGGCAGGGCAGCAATCAGCCCCAGCATTTT
CASSEGQGSNQPQHF
>TRBJ1-1|-|TRBD1|TRBV18
TGTGCCAGCTCACCGCTGGGACAGGGGCACGGTGGAAACACTGAAGCTTTCTTT
CASSPLGQGHGGNTEAFF
>TRBJ1-3|-|-|TRBV7-6
TGTGCCAGCAGCTCAGGAGGAAACACCATATATTTT
CASSSGGNTIYF
>TRBJ2-4|-|TRBD1|TRBV4-1
TGCGCCAGCAGCCAAGTTGAGGGACAGGGTGAGGCCAAAAACATTCAGTACTTC
CASSQVEGQGEAKNIQYF
>TRBJ1-5|-|TRBD1|TRBV4-2
TGTGCCAGCAGCCAAGGAAGGGACAGGGGTAACCAGCCCCAGCATTTT
CASSQGRDRGNQPQHF
>TRBJ1-2|-|TRBD1|TRBV10-3
TGTGCCATCGGCAGGGGGTCTAACTATGGCTACACCTTC
CAIGRGSNYGYTF
>TRBJ2-1|-|TRBD2|TRBV6-1
TGTGTACTAGCGGGAGCCTACAATGAGCAGTTCTTC
CVLAGAYNEQFF
>TRBJ2-3|-|TRBD2|TRBV11-2
TGTGCCAGCAGCCTTCGACTAGCCAGCACAGATACGCAGTATTTT
CASSLRLASTDTQYF
>TRBJ2-3|few|TRBD2|TRBV2
TGTGCCAGCAGTGAAACTAGCGGGATCACAGATACGCAGTATTTT
CASSETSGITDTQYF
>TRBJ1-1|-|-|TRBV6-6
TGTGCCAGCACCCTTACTGTCGGCACTGAAGCTTTCTTT
CASTLTVGTEAFF
>TRBJ2-1|-|-|TRBV4-2
TGTGCCAGCAGCCAAGGGTTAGCGTGGGAGAATGAGCAGTTCTTC
CASSQGLAWENEQFF
>TRBJ2-5|-|TRBD2|TRBV15
TGTGCCACCAGCAGAGGAAGAATAGCGGGATCCCAAGAGACCCAGTACTTC
CATSRGRIAGSQETQYF
>TRBJ2-1|-|-|TRBV11-2
TGTGCCAGCAGCTTCGTGGGAGGCTCCTACAATGAGCAGTTCTTC
CASSFVGGSYNEQFF